The 5 T cell receptor beta chains below were found in one sample sequenced in a study of response to subunit inactivated influenza vaccine. TCRdb called the RT-PCR reads again in MiXCR, with one record for every CDR3 protein. The data show hundreds of thousands of distinct CDR3 sequences, about a fifth seen once. The sequencing here drew on PBMCs from blood, taken approximately 5 days after vaccination. The origin of the receptors is a man aged 50-59 years who received an inactivated influenza vaccine.

The rearrangement links TRBV11-2 to TRBJ2-4; 8 nucleotides agree with TRBD1. This CDR3 comprises 12 residues. The V gene end was trimmed by 4 bases and the J gene end by 8 bases; junction bases not matched to a gene: 1. From germline, CDR1 is SGHAT and CDR2 FQNNGV. The CDR3 is CASSSTGDIQYF. The CDR3 region has the DNA TGTGCCAGCAGCTCGACAGGGGACATTCAGTACTTC.

The chain has TRBV5-1 and TRBJ2-7; unclear D gene. CDR1 SGHRS and CDR2 YFSETQ come from the germline V gene. The CDR3 covers 16 residues. V lost 4 bases and J 5 bases, leaving 22 bases between the germline ends. CDR3 loop: CASSPSPGGPRNEQYF. CDR3 sequence (DNA): TGCGCCAGCAGCCCATCTCCGGGCGGACCTCGGAACGAGCAGTACTTC.

The table lists this clonotype with a count of one. The J gene is TRBJ1-1, the V gene TRBV12-3 or TRBV12-4; 8 bases are shared with TRBD1. V lost 6 bases, J lost 1 base, and 7 bases stayed unmatched. This CDR3 has 15 amino acids. In DNA, the CDR3 is TGTGCCAGCAGCCTCAGGGGGCGCGAGAACACTGAAGCTTTCTTT. Translated, it gives CASSLRGRENTEAFF.

As to this clonotype: The junction departs from the called germline gene at one end, perhaps through a read error. The chain combines TRBV20-1 with TRBJ2-1; 14 bases are a match to TRBD2. The germline V gene encodes CDR1 DFQATT and CDR2 SNEGSKA (reference sequence). CDR3 length: 12 amino acids. This CDR3 is CSAGTSGSLGIF. The CDR3 bases are TGCAGTGCAGGGACTAGCGGGAGTCTCGGGATCTTC.

The V and J genes are TRBV30 and TRBJ2-7; perhaps TRBD1 as D (5 bases). The CDR3 is made up of 12 amino acids. Germline lookup yields CDR1 GTSNPN and CDR2 SVGIG (reference sequence). Between the trimmed V and J ends, which lost 0 bases and 6 bases, there was a span of 9 bases. The CDR3 DNA reads as TGTGCCTGGAGTGTACTCAGGGCCGAGCAGTACTTC. Encoded protein: CAWSVLRAEQYF.